This is a list of T cell receptor beta chains from one sample in a study of post-analysis software for immune sequencing data. A single record per CDR3 protein comes from TCRdb applying MiXCR to the PCR reads. The sample has under 900,000 distinct CDR3 sequences, roughly 58% seen once. Input material: blood. The receptors originated from a girl aged 10 to 17 with multiple sclerosis. Each CDR3 is given with its conserved first and last residue. A D gene is named only where the DNA matches it firmly. Clone size is not always given. Where it is, it says once, few, many or a class for expanded clones.

v_gene	d_gene	abundance	j_gene	CDR3aa	CDR3nt
TRBV4-1	TRBD1	-	TRBJ2-4	CASSQEVRDRKNIQYF	TGCGCCAGCAGCCAAGAGGTTCGGGACAGGAAAAACATTCAGTACTTC
TRBV29-1	-	-	TRBJ1-5	CSVATNNQPQHF	TGCAGCGTTGCGACAAACAATCAGCCCCAGCATTTT
TRBV6-5	TRBD1	few	TRBJ2-5	CASSRLGTGQETQYF	TGTGCCAGCAGTCGACTCGGGACAGGTCAAGAGACCCAGTACTTC
TRBV5-1	TRBD2	-	TRBJ2-5	CASSLAGTSGPLTQYF	TGCGCCAGCAGCTTGGCCGGGACTAGCGGTCCGTTGACCCAGTACTTC
TRBV10-3	TRBD2	few	TRBJ2-3	CAISLAGGRSTDTQYF	TGTGCCATCTCACTAGCGGGAGGTCGTAGCACAGATACGCAGTATTTT
TRBV15	-	few	TRBJ2-5	CATSRAYREETQYF	TGTGCCACCAGCAGAGCTTATAGGGAAGAGACCCAGTACTTC
TRBV12-5	TRBD1	-	TRBJ2-1	CASGLVRSLPGQRDNEQFF	TGTGCTAGTGGTTTGGTACGGTCTCTTCCGGGACAGAGGGACAATGAGCAGTTCTTC
TRBV4-3	-	-	TRBJ2-7	CASSQELGQTYEQYF	TGCGCCAGCAGCCAAGAGCTTGGACAGACCTACGAGCAGTACTTC
TRBV3-1	TRBD1	-	TRBJ1-2	CASSQTGQGGYTF	TGTGCCAGCAGCCAAACCGGACAGGGAGGCTACACCTTC
TRBV20-1	TRBD2	-	TRBJ2-7	CSARSSGPYEQYF	TGCAGTGCAAGGAGTAGCGGGCCCTACGAGCAGTACTTC
TRBV5-6	-	-	TRBJ1-1	CASSLDRTNTEAFF	TGTGCCAGCAGCTTGGACCGGACCAACACTGAAGCTTTCTTT
TRBV29-1	-	-	TRBJ2-6	CSVEDSLWGPNVLTF	TGCAGCGTTGAGGACAGTCTCTGGGGCCCCAACGTCCTGACTTTC
TRBV6-5	-	few	TRBJ1-1	CASSYSWGGTTEAFF	TGTGCCAGCAGTTACTCATGGGGAGGGACAACTGAAGCTTTCTTT
TRBV7-9	-	-	TRBJ2-1	CATRGRLGYNEQFF	TGTGCCACCCGGGGGCGGCTGGGTTACAATGAGCAGTTCTTC
TRBV29-1	-	many	TRBJ2-1	CSVVRYNEQFF	TGCAGCGTTGTCCGGTACAATGAGCAGTTCTTC